These 26 T cell receptor beta chains came from one sample sequenced in a study of cytomegalovirus exposure and HLA in healthy donors. 13 Jbeta primers and 60 Vbeta primers were used for the PCR. Repertoires were generated with immunoSEQ multiplex PCR, while TCRdb's copy carries only in-frame clones and drops some. The table has about 86,000 clones, about 76% seen once; the top ten hold 14% to 15%. The sequencing sample was made of PBMCs. Receptors were obtained from a woman aged 40 to 50 in good health and CMV-seropositive.

The gene calls are TRBV21-1 and TRBJ2-7; the table calls TRBD2, which could not be checked here. TRBV21-1 is labeled a pseudogene. CDR3 length: 17 residues. The CDR3 DNA sequence: TGTGCCAGCAGCAAAGCGCCAGCGGGGTGGGGGGATTACGGGCAGTACTTC. It encodes CASSKAPAGWGDYGQYF.

The chain couples TRBV6-5 to TRBJ1-1; D gene uncertain. V gave up 2 bases and J gave up 6 bases, with 10 bases separating them. Germline-derived CDR1 and CDR2 are MNHEY and SVGAGI. The CDR3 contains 13 residues. The CDR3 bases are TGTGCCAGCAGTTACGAGTGGAGCTCTGAAGCTTTCTTT. This encodes CASSYEWSSEAFF.

The rearrangement joins TRBV6-5 to TRBJ1-2; 7 nucleotides match TRBD1. CDR1 is MNHEY, CDR2 SVGAGI, per germline. Trimming cost V 6 bases and J 4 bases; bases outside gene matches: 8. CDR3 length: 14 residues. Here the CDR3 reads CASRIRGEGYGYTF. CDR3 DNA sequence: TGTGCCAGCAGAATCAGGGGGGAAGGCTATGGCTACACCTTC.

This CDR3 reads CASGWTGMNTGELFF. In nucleotides, the CDR3 is TGTGCTAGTGGTTGGACAGGGATGAACACCGGGGAGCTGTTTTTT. The chain uses TRBV12-5 and TRBJ2-2; 8 bases fit TRBD1. Germline CDR1 reads LGHNT; CDR2 reads FRNRAP. The junction had 2 bases not matched to a gene; V was cut back by 4 bases and J by 1 base. The CDR3 contains 15 residues. Filled out from reference TRBV12-5 and TRBJ2-2, the complete variable domain reads DARVTQTPRHKVTEMGQEVTMRCQPILGHNTVFWYRQTMMQGLELLAYFRNRAPLDDSGMPKDRFSAEMPDATLATLKIQPSEPRDSAVYFCASGWTGMNTGELFFGEGSRLTVL.

The rearrangement links TRBV29-1 to TRBJ2-7; 7 nucleotides agree with TRBD2. The CDR3 covers 14 residues. Germline loops: CDR1 SQVTM, CDR2 ANQGSEA. The junction had 9 bases not matched to a gene; V was cut back by 4 bases and J by 3 bases. The CDR3 reads CSVGEGILNYEQYF. DNA for the CDR3: TGCAGCGTTGGGGAGGGGATATTAAACTACGAGCAGTACTTC.

V gene TRBV30 combines with J gene TRBJ2-2; tentative D call: TRBD2 (6 bases). Germline loops: CDR1 GTSNPN, CDR2 SVGIG (reference sequence). Trimming took 3 bases from V and 5 from J, leaving 10 bases between them. This CDR3 region has 13 residues. In DNA form, the CDR3 reads TGTGCCTGGAGCCCTGGGGGGACCGGGGAGCTGTTTTTT. Translation gives CAWSPGGTGELFF.

The genes are TRBV7-2 and TRBJ1-6, with no clear D. Germline V lookup: CDR1 SGHTA, CDR2 FQGNSA. The CDR3 covers 15 residues. V dropped 4 bases and J dropped 5 bases, with 12 bases sitting between them. In nucleotides, the CDR3 is TGTGCCAGCAGCTGGAACAGAGGGCATAATTCACCCCTCCACTTT. This encodes CASSWNRGHNSPLHF.

The V call is TRBV7-9, the J call TRBJ1-2; the D gene is possibly TRBD1 (5 bases). Looked up from germline, CDR1 is SEHNR and CDR2 is FQNEAQ (reference sequence). Deletions cut 2 bases from V and 6 bases from J, with 19 bases between. The CDR3 extends over 16 amino acids. DNA for the CDR3: TGTGCCAGCAGCTTAACAGGTCCGCGTGAAGTAGATGGCTACACCTTC. Its protein is CASSLTGPREVDGYTF.

This clone was seen more than once but under ten times. The chain uses TRBV7-9 and TRBJ1-1, with 8 bases matching TRBD1. The CDR3 has 14 residues. V trimming: 7 bases; J trimming: 1 base; junction bases outside the gene matches: 5. Germline lookup yields CDR1 SEHNR and CDR2 FQNEAQ (reference sequence). In DNA, the CDR3 is TGTGCCAGCAAACTACAGGGGGGGAACACTGAAGCTTTCTTT. It is translated as CASKLQGGNTEAFF.

The chain joins TRBV19 to TRBJ1-5; no reliable D call. The germline CDR1 and CDR2 sequences are LNHDA and SQIVND (reference sequence). This CDR3 comprises 14 residues. In nucleotides, the CDR3 is TGTGCACTCGGGGTCGGTCATGGCAATCAGCCCCAGCATTTT. This sequence encodes CALGVGHGNQPQHF.

This clone was picked up a small number of times. This rearrangement joins TRBV6-5 to TRBJ1-3; D gene uncertain. The CDR3 contains 15 residues. Germline V gives CDR1 MNHEY, CDR2 SVGAGI. Trimming removed 6 bases from V and 0 bases from J, with 12 bases in between. The CDR3 spells CASRSTVPSGNTIYF. The CDR3 nucleotides are TGTGCCAGCAGATCAACAGTTCCCTCTGGAAACACCATATATTTT.

This sequence joins TRBV7-9 and TRBJ2-6, with 7 bases fitting TRBD2. In germline, CDR1 is SEHNR, CDR2 FQNEAQ (reference sequence). The CDR3 runs 16 residues. The V and J ends lost 1 base and 4 bases, in that order; junction bases with no gene match: 4. The CDR3 loop is CASSLGRGVGANVLTF. CDR3 DNA sequence: TGTGCCAGCAGCTTAGGTCGGGGGGTAGGGGCCAACGTCCTGACTTTC. The entire variable domain, with the rest obtained from reference TRBV7-9 and TRBJ2-6, is as follows: DTGVSQNPRHKITKRGQNVTFRCDPISEHNRLYWYRQTLGQGPEFLTYFQNEAQLEKSRLLSDRFSAERPKGSFSTLEIQRTEQGDSAMYLCASSLGRGVGANVLTFGAGSRLTVL.

The rearrangement links TRBV10-3 to TRBJ2-7; D is unclear. The CDR3 is 13 residues long. Germline-derived CDR1 and CDR2 are ENHRY and SYGVKD. Between the trimmed V and J ends, which lost 1 base and 9 bases, there was a span of 13 bases. The CDR3 region has the DNA TGTGCCATCAGTGAGTTCGAGAGCCTTGGGCAGTACTTC. Residues: CAISEFESLGQYF.

The DNA of the CDR3 is TGTGCCAGCAGCCAGGGTTGGGTATATACAGGGACCTTCACAGATACGCAGTATTTT. It translates to CASSQGWVYTGTFTDTQYF. The rearrangement joins TRBV14 to TRBJ2-3, with D maybe TRBD1 (6 bases). V was shortened by 3 bases and J by 2 bases, with 24 bases between the two germline ends. The CDR3 is 19 amino acids. Germline V gene lookup returns CDR1 SGHDN and CDR2 FVKESK.

The J gene is TRBJ2-3, the V gene TRBV6-5; the match to TRBD2 covers 7 bases. Trimming at V came to 8 bases and at J to 3 bases, leaving 5 bases not matched to a gene. Germline V lookup: CDR1 MNHEY, CDR2 SVGAGI. CDR3 length: 13 amino acids. In DNA form, the CDR3 reads TGTGCCAGCTCGGGAGGAATGACAGATACGCAGTATTTT. Translation: CASSGGMTDTQYF.

The chain is built from TRBV4-2 and TRBJ1-2; 9 bases match TRBD1. Germline CDR1 LGHNA, CDR2 YNFKEQ. This CDR3 has 17 amino acids. V shed 7 bases and J 3 bases; nucleotides not matched to a gene: 15. The CDR3 bases are TGTGCCAGCAACCCCCGGGACAGGGAAGGGGTGGACTATGGCTACACCTTC. Protein product: CASNPRDREGVDYGYTF.

This sequence joins TRBV4-2 and TRBJ2-5; D ambiguous. The CDR3 contains 13 residues. V was shortened by 1 base and J by 0 bases, with 3 bases between the two germline ends. CDR1 and CDR2 (germline): LGHNA, YNFKEQ. The CDR3 region has the DNA TGTGCCAGCAGCCAAGTAGACCAAGAGACCCAGTACTTC. Residues: CASSQVDQETQYF.

The rearrangement uses TRBV27 and TRBJ2-7; 11 bases agree with TRBD1. Germline CDR1 MNHEY, CDR2 SMNVEV (reference sequence). V lost 4 bases and J lost 6; bases outside the gene matches: 5. The CDR3 has 14 amino acids. The DNA of the CDR3 is TGTGCCAGCAGTTCCGGGACAGGGGGGCGCGAGCAGTACTTC. Protein sequence: CASSSGTGGREQYF.

The rearrangement links TRBV27 to TRBJ2-2; D is perhaps TRBD2 (6 bases). Trimming removed 5 bases at V and 0 bases at J, with 10 bases between. Per the germline V gene, CDR1 is MNHEY and CDR2 is SMNVEV (reference sequence). The CDR3 has 15 residues. The CDR3 loop reads CASSETSSNTGELFF. CDR3 sequence (DNA): TGTGCCAGCAGTGAGACTAGTTCGAACACCGGGGAGCTGTTTTTT.

This clone was detected only a few times. The V gene is TRBV4-3, the J gene TRBJ2-7; tentative D call: TRBD2 (5 bases). The CDR3 sequence is 15 residues long. V was trimmed by 0 bases and J by 7 bases, leaving 16 bases between them. CDR1 and CDR2 from the germline V gene are LGHNA and YSLEER. The CDR3 DNA reads as TGCGCCAGCAGCCAAGAGCCCGGGGTTACTTGGGAGCAGTACTTC. Translation: CASSQEPGVTWEQYF.

The rearrangement joins TRBV6-1 to TRBJ2-3; 10 bases fit TRBD1. This CDR3 comprises 15 residues. Germline V gene sequence: CDR1 MNHNS, CDR2 SASEGT. The V segment lost 7 bases and the J segment 3 bases; nucleotides outside the gene matches: 7. This CDR3 reads CASMVGQGHTDTQYF. As DNA, the CDR3 is TGTGCCAGCATGGTGGGACAGGGGCATACAGATACGCAGTATTTT.

The chain employs TRBV28 and TRBJ1-1; TRBD1 is a possible D gene (6 bases). The V gene lost 6 bases and the J gene lost 5 bases, with 16 bases spanning the gap. Germline values: CDR1 MDHEN, CDR2 SYDVKM. This CDR3 is 14 amino acids long. The CDR3 DNA sequence: TGTGCCAGCAGCCCGGGACACTCCTTGACTGAAGCTTTCTTT. Protein: CASSPGHSLTEAFF.

The chain employs TRBV11-3 and TRBJ2-1, with D unclear. Per germline, CDR1 SGHNT and CDR2 YENEEA. The CDR3 length is 12 residues. V was shortened by 1 base and J by 11 bases, with 9 bases between the two germline ends. DNA of the CDR3: TGTGCCAGCAGCTTAGTCGAGACACAGCAGTTCTTC. Protein: CASSLVETQQFF.

This rearrangement joins TRBV6-5 to TRBJ1-2; 10 bases fit TRBD1. Looked up from germline, CDR1 is MNHEY and CDR2 is SVGAGI. V was clipped by 7 bases and J by 6 bases; unmatched bases: 5. CDR3 length equals 13 residues. The CDR3 nucleotides read TGTGCCAGCACAAAGGGACAGGGGCATGGCTACACCTTC. This encodes CASTKGQGHGYTF.

The chain recombines TRBV5-1 with TRBJ1-2, with 10 bases lining up with TRBD1. The V segment lost 6 bases and the J segment 4 bases; nucleotides outside the gene matches: 3. The CDR3 has 13 residues. CDR1 and CDR2 from the germline V gene are SGHRS and YFSETQ. The CDR3 sequence: CASTWDRGYGYTF. The CDR3 nucleotides read TGCGCCAGCACCTGGGACAGGGGCTATGGCTACACCTTC.

This clone appeared a single time. V is TRBV18 and J is TRBJ2-4, with TRBD1 matching 9 bases. Trimming took 4 bases from V and 0 from J; bases not matched to a gene: 10. The germline CDR1 and CDR2 sequences are KGHSH and LQKENI. The CDR3 runs 18 residues. The CDR3 region is CASSLTVPGQGAKNIQYF. The CDR3, as DNA: TGTGCCAGCTCACTAACGGTCCCGGGACAGGGAGCCAAAAACATTCAGTACTTC. Filled out from reference TRBV18 and TRBJ2-4, the complete variable domain reads NAGVMQNPRHLVRRRGQEARLRCSPMKGHSHVYWYRQLPEEGLKFMVYLQKENIIDESGMPKERFSAEFPKEGPSILRIQQVVRGDSAAYFCASSLTVPGQGAKNIQYFGAGTRLSVL.